This T cell receptor (beta chain) is drawn from a study of blood T cells in healthy people across ages. Using a J-beta primer mix together with a sample-barcoded 5' primer, a second PCR was run for roughly 7 to 12 cycles. Each CDR3 protein gets one entry after TCRdb re-called the 5' RACE reads with MiXCR. The table includes about 290,000 distinct CDR3 sequences, 25% to 30% detected once. This clonotype was seen a single time. The CDR3 totals 13 residues. The ends were cut back, 9 bases at V and 7 bases at J, with 13 bases in the middle. Germline CDR1 is SGHTA and CDR2 is FQGTGA. The sample was blood. J is TRBJ1-6 and V is TRBV7-3, with D possibly being TRBD1 (5 bases). This clonotype was sampled from a woman in her 70s in good health. The CDR3 sequence: CASGTAANSPLHF. The CDR3 DNA reads TGTGCCAGTGGGACGGCGGCGAATTCACCCCTCCACTTT.